This T cell receptor (beta chain) is from a study of shared clonotypes between healthy human individuals. Unsorted PBMC replicate PCRs drew on around 310 ng DNA, representing tens of thousands of T cell genomes. Using immunoSEQ multiplex PCR, the repertoire was profiled, and TCRdb retains in-frame clones only, with some absent. The data show 550,000 to 600,000 clones, with around 77% seen just once and more than 10% held by the top ten. The CDR3 loop spans 13 amino acids. V lost 4 bases to trimming and J lost 4 bases, with 10 bases between them. The V gene's germline CDR1 is SGHTA and CDR2 FQGNSA. Participating donors were healthy, HIV-negative adults free of recent acute infections or vaccinations. Among the donors, all were Caucasian adults who lived in Nashville, Tennessee. Concerning this clone itself: Its antigen is still unknown.

Study findings and constraints: Few donors limited the genetic and exposure-history diversity represented.

The clonotype originates from a middle-aged woman in good health. Some clones in this sample may be carry-over from other donors' samples. The sequenced material came from PBMCs. V and J are TRBV7-2 and TRBJ1-2; no definite D call. CDR3 bases: TGTGCCAGCAGCTCCAGTTCTACCTATGGCTACACCTTC. Protein: CASSSSSTYGYTF.